The rows below give T cell receptor beta chains drawn from one sample of a study of CD8 T cells in Susac syndrome. Each CDR3 protein is one row after TCRdb ran MiXCR on the immunoSEQ multiplex PCR reads. Counted here are 150,000 to 200,000 distinct CDR3 sequences, 80% to 95% occurring once; the ten biggest clones make up around 0.1%. Input material: CD4+ T cells from PBMCs. Every receptor here comes from a human donor with multiple sclerosis. Both conserved end residues are part of each CDR3. The D gene is left open where the match is weak. Clone size is not always given. Where it is, it says once, few, many or a class for expanded clones.

TRBV11-2,TRBJ2-7,.,TRBD2,CASSSLGTRAYEQYF
TRBV5-4,TRBJ1-1,once,.,CASSLRYTSGTEAFF
TRBV3-1,TRBJ2-1,.,.,CASSQDSLRLSYNEQFF
TRBV4-1,TRBJ2-5,.,.,CASSQARAVQETQYF
TRBV20-1,TRBJ1-1,.,.,CSAIRGVNTEAFF
TRBV5-6,TRBJ2-7,.,TRBD1,CASSSPDRGLYEQYF
TRBV20-1,TRBJ1-2,.,.,CSARVGGHGYTF
TRBV30,TRBJ2-6,.,.,CAWTMRGRTSSGANVLTF
TRBV19,TRBJ2-2,.,.,CASSISRELFF
TRBV30,TRBJ2-3,.,.,CAWSPRNTDTQYF
TRBV30,TRBJ2-1,.,TRBD1,CAWTPGQGNNEQFF
TRBV6-5,TRBJ1-2,.,TRBD1,CASSRTGANYGYTF
TRBV6-5,TRBJ2-7,.,TRBD2,CASSSNSGAYEQYF
TRBV7-2,TRBJ2-5,.,.,CASSLGVGRQETQYF
TRBV7-2,TRBJ1-2,.,TRBD1,CASSMTGTGFSYGYTF
TRBV6-5,TRBJ2-6,.,.,CASSDRGTAGANVLTF
TRBV5-4,TRBJ1-3,.,.,CASSLDSRFSGNTIYF
TRBV20-1,TRBJ1-2,.,.,CSAVSSGGGYGYTF
TRBV6-5,TRBJ2-5,.,TRBD2,CASSTGLAGGETQYF
TRBV7-2,TRBJ2-7,once,TRBD2,CASSLAGGPIRYEQYF
TRBV5-1,TRBJ2-1,.,.,CASREDSSYNEQFF
TRBV24-1,TRBJ2-3,.,TRBD2,CATSDPSGRTDTQYF
TRBV20-1,TRBJ2-3,.,TRBD1,CSASLRQGITDTQYF
TRBV30,TRBJ1-3,once,.,CAWRPSFPGNTIYF
TRBV9,TRBJ1-5,once,.,CASSVGVGEGQPQHF
TRBV3-1,TRBJ2-6,.,TRBD2,CASSQDRLAGRSGANVLTF
TRBV19,TRBJ2-5,.,TRBD2,CASSLAGAIGETQYF
TRBV28,TRBJ2-3,.,.,CASGSSIATQYF
TRBV28,TRBJ2-7,.,.,CASADPRGSLEQYF
TRBV6-5,TRBJ1-6,.,TRBD1,CASSYSSAGGNSPLHF
TRBV3-1,TRBJ1-1,.,.,CASSQGVAGANTEAFF
TRBV24-1,TRBJ2-3,.,TRBD1,CATSDPRQGNGDTQYF
TRBV29-1,TRBJ1-2,.,TRBD1,CSAWTGGSGGYTF
TRBV28,TRBJ2-3,.,TRBD2,CASSAGLAGFDTQYF
TRBV20-1,TRBJ1-2,.,TRBD1,CSARWDRGNGYTF
TRBV5-1,TRBJ2-5,once,TRBD1,CASSLTTGIGETQYF
TRBV12-3/TRBV12-4,TRBJ1-4,.,.,CASSIGREDEKLFF
TRBV30,TRBJ2-1,.,TRBD1,CAWSATGIVNEQFF
TRBV29-1,TRBJ1-1,once,.,CSALIEPNTEAFF
TRBV6-9,TRBJ2-3,.,.,CASSYSLGYRGYTQYF
TRBV19,TRBJ1-1,.,.,CASTPNHRDPTEAFF
TRBV23-1,TRBJ1-1,.,TRBD1,CASSQENPNRGQEGESFF
TRBV30,TRBJ1-3,once,.,CAWSNWKGGKSGNTIYF
TRBV7-2,TRBJ2-1,.,TRBD2,CASSFQAGEYNEQFF
TRBV5-1,TRBJ2-3,.,.,CASSLPQEAADTQYF
TRBV20-1,TRBJ2-2,.,TRBD1,CSVLGQGTGELFF
TRBV7-9,TRBJ2-7,.,TRBD1,CASSLARTGPTYEQYF
TRBV23-1,TRBJ1-6,once,.,CATQRAVSPLHF
TRBV4-1,TRBJ1-1,.,.,CASSPGRQDTEAFF
TRBV18,TRBJ2-6,.,.,CASSEQGPGANVLTF
TRBV30,TRBJ1-1,few,.,CAWSALGASNTEAFF
TRBV2,TRBJ2-7,.,TRBD1,CASRTGLSSYEQYF
TRBV30,TRBJ2-7,once,TRBD1,CAWSVAGGGYEQYF
TRBV2,TRBJ1-1,.,.,CASGTGYTEAFF